These 22 T cell receptor beta chains came from one sample sequenced in a study of blood T cell repertoires in COVID-19. This table comes from immunoSEQ multiplex PCR, and its TCRdb copy is limited to in-frame clones, with some not included. The data show 150,000 or so clones, over 70% seen once. Sequenced sample: PBMCs or T cells enriched from blood (not recorded which). All receptors come from a woman aged 60-70 years who had recovered from COVID-19.

The chain carries TRBV19 and TRBJ2-1; D might be TRBD2 (6 bases). The V end lost 4 bases, the J end lost 9 bases, and 19 bases lay between the germline ends. Germline CDR1 is LNHDA and CDR2 is SQIVND (reference sequence). CDR3 length equals 15 residues. In DNA, the CDR3 is TGTGCCAGTAGTAGTTACCTAGCGCCTGACATTGAGCAGTTCTTC. It encodes CASSSYLAPDIEQFF. The full variable domain, in which reference TRBV19 and TRBJ2-1 provide the parts outside the CDR3, is DGGITQSPKYLFRKEGQNVTLSCEQNLNHDAMYWYRQDPGQGLRLIYYSQIVNDFQKGDIAEGYSVSREKKESFPLTVTSAQKNPTAFYLCASSSYLAPDIEQFFGPGTRLTVL.

This rearrangement joins TRBV5-1 to TRBJ2-3; TRBD2 is a possible D gene (5 bases). Per germline, CDR1 SGHRS and CDR2 YFSETQ. The CDR3 is made up of 15 amino acids. Deletions cut 4 bases from V and 2 bases from J, with 14 bases between. CDR3 coding DNA: TGCGCCAGCAGCCACCAGGCCGGGGACACAGATACGCAGTATTTT. Residues: CASSHQAGDTDTQYF.

The gene calls are TRBV7-3 and TRBJ1-6; D remains ambiguous. There are 15 residues in the CDR3. Germline V gene data show CDR1 as SGHTA and CDR2 as FQGTGA. Trimming took off 5 bases at V and 4 bases at J, with 12 bases between the two ends. This chain's CDR3 is CASSADGIYNSPLHF. The CDR3 DNA reads TGTGCCAGCAGCGCCGACGGGATATATAATTCACCCCTCCACTTT.

The V gene is TRBV11-2, the J gene TRBJ2-7; possibly TRBD2 for D (6 bases). CDR3 length: 14 amino acids. CDR1 SGHAT and CDR2 FQNNGV come from the germline V gene. Trimming cost V 5 bases and J 0 bases, with 11 bases left between them. Here the CDR3 reads CASSPRDGSYEQYF. In nucleotides, the CDR3 is TGTGCCAGCAGCCCGCGGGACGGCTCCTACGAGCAGTACTTC.

The chain joins TRBV7-2 to TRBJ2-4; no reliable D call. The V gene's germline CDR1 is SGHTA and CDR2 FQGNSA. The CDR3 has 15 amino acids. Trimming took off 0 bases at V and 0 bases at J, with 6 bases between the two ends. The CDR3: CASSLAAIAKNIQYF. The DNA of the CDR3 is TGTGCCAGCAGCTTAGCAGCTATAGCCAAAAACATTCAGTACTTC.

The J gene is TRBJ1-1, the V gene TRBV27, with 7 bases fitting TRBD1. The germline CDR1 and CDR2 sequences are MNHEY and SMNVEV (reference sequence). With V trimmed by 10 bases and J by 6 bases, 5 bases remained unmatched. The CDR3 has 11 residues. CDR3 coding DNA: TGTGCCACTCACAGGGGCGCTGAAGCTTTCTTT. This sequence encodes CATHRGAEAFF.

The chain employs TRBV11-3 and TRBJ2-3; 8 bases match TRBD1. The CDR3 consists of 14 residues. Germline V CDR1 and CDR2: SGHNT, YENEEA. V was clipped by 4 bases and J by 2 bases; unmatched bases: 2. The DNA of the CDR3 is TGTGCCAGCAGCTCGGGACAGGTCACAGATACGCAGTATTTT. The encoded protein is CASSSGQVTDTQYF.

The CDR3 region is CASSLSGTAYEQYF. CDR3 in DNA: TGTGCCAGCTCACTGTCCGGGACAGCTTACGAGCAGTACTTC. The chain recombines TRBV18 with TRBJ2-7, with 7 bases identical to TRBD1. From germline, CDR1 is KGHSH and CDR2 LQKENI. There are 14 residues in the CDR3. The trim removed 4 bases at V and 4 bases at J, leaving 7 bases unmatched. The whole variable domain, filled in from reference TRBV18 and TRBJ2-7, reads NAGVMQNPRHLVRRRGQEARLRCSPMKGHSHVYWYRQLPEEGLKFMVYLQKENIIDESGMPKERFSAEFPKEGPSILRIQQVVRGDSAAYFCASSLSGTAYEQYFGPGTRLTVT.

The V call is TRBV30, the J call TRBJ1-6; weak D call: TRBD1 (6 bases). Between the trimmed V and J ends, which lost 2 bases and 8 bases, there was a span of 13 bases. There are 14 residues in the CDR3. Looked up from germline, CDR1 is GTSNPN and CDR2 is SVGIG (reference sequence). CDR3 nucleotide sequence: TGTGCCTGGAGTCCCTGGGGGGGCGATTCACCCCTCCACTTT. This sequence encodes CAWSPWGGDSPLHF.

The gene calls are TRBV6-1 and TRBJ1-2; tentative D call: TRBD1 (5 bases). The CDR3 spans 12 residues. The germline CDR1 and CDR2 sequences are MNHNS and SASEGT. Trimming took 0 bases from V and 13 from J, leaving 12 bases between them. CDR3 residues: CASSEAGGSSTF. Here the CDR3 DNA reads TGTGCCAGCAGTGAAGCCGGGGGATCTAGCACCTTC.

This sequence joins TRBV7-9 and TRBJ2-7; the D gene is possibly TRBD1 (5 bases). V lost 3 bases and J lost 6, with 9 bases in between. CDR1 and CDR2 from the germline V gene are SEHNR and FQNEAQ (reference sequence). The CDR3 spans 12 residues. The CDR3 spells CASSFLTGEQYF. The CDR3 DNA is TGTGCCAGCAGCTTTTTAACAGGCGAGCAGTACTTC.

This clone was picked up one time. The CDR3 loop reads CASRGASSYNEQFF. The CDR3 DNA is TGTGCCAGTCGAGGAGCTAGCTCCTACAATGAGCAGTTCTTC. This rearrangement joins TRBV19 to TRBJ2-1; no definite D call. Between the trimmed V and J ends, which lost 8 bases and 0 bases, there was a span of 11 bases. Germline V CDR1 and CDR2: LNHDA, SQIVND (reference sequence). CDR3 length equals 14 residues.

The V call is TRBV27, the J call TRBJ2-7, with 9 bases aligning to TRBD1. Per germline, CDR1 MNHEY and CDR2 SMNVEV (reference sequence). The CDR3 is made up of 16 amino acids. V dropped 4 bases and J dropped 2; count of bases not matched to a gene: 9. The CDR3 is CASSSSYRDRAYEQYF. In DNA, the CDR3 is TGTGCCAGCAGTTCATCGTACCGGGACAGGGCCTACGAGCAGTACTTC.

CDR3 DNA: TGTGCCAGCAGCTTAGGTTACGGGGACGAGCAGTACTTC. Protein: CASSLGYGDEQYF. The rearrangement uses TRBV13 and TRBJ2-7; D might be TRBD2 (5 bases). Between the trimmed V and J ends, which lost 0 bases and 5 bases, there was a span of 8 bases. Germline-derived CDR1 and CDR2 are PRHDT and FYEKMQ (reference sequence). This CDR3 contains 13 residues.

V and J are TRBV5-1 and TRBJ2-7, with D perhaps matching TRBD1 (6 bases). The CDR3 runs to 13 residues. CDR1 is SGHRS, CDR2 YFSETQ, per germline. Trimming removed 2 bases from V and 5 bases from J, with 11 bases in between. Here the CDR3 reads CASSFPAGDEQYF. Written as DNA, the CDR3 is TGCGCCAGCAGCTTCCCGGCAGGGGACGAGCAGTACTTC.

A single count supports this clone. This chain joins TRBV30 and TRBJ1-3, with D uncertain. CDR1 and CDR2 from the germline V gene are GTSNPN and SVGIG (reference sequence). With 5 bases removed from V and 4 bases from J, the gap between germline ends came to 18 bases. The CDR3 runs to 15 residues. This CDR3 is CAWSKLRLTGNTIYF. The DNA of the CDR3 is TGTGCCTGGTCTAAACTCCGACTTACAGGAAACACCATATATTTT.

The genes are TRBV2 and TRBJ1-1, with D unclear. V was trimmed by 10 bases and J by 0 bases, leaving 18 bases between them. CDR1 and CDR2 from the germline V gene are SNHLY and FYNNEI. The CDR3 consists of 15 residues. The CDR3 loop reads CATLPRFSMNTEAFF. CDR3 sequence (DNA): TGTGCCACCCTTCCCAGATTTAGCATGAACACTGAAGCTTTCTTT.

V is TRBV28 and J is TRBJ2-4; D perhaps matches TRBD2 (5 bases). This CDR3 is built from 17 residues. Germline V CDR1 and CDR2: MDHEN, SYDVKM. The V end lost 3 bases, the J end lost 1 base, and 16 bases lay between the germline ends. The CDR3 sequence: CASSFNRGESAKNIQYF. CDR3 DNA sequence: TGTGCCAGCAGTTTTAATCGGGGAGAGTCGGCCAAAAACATTCAGTACTTC.

The J gene is TRBJ2-7, the V gene TRBV5-1; D is ambiguous. CDR1 SGHRS and CDR2 YFSETQ come from the germline V gene. The CDR3 is 12 amino acids. The germline V and J ends were trimmed by 1 base and 5 bases, with 7 bases remaining between them. The CDR3 DNA sequence: TGCGCCAGCAGCTTGACACCCGACGAGCAGTACTTC. Amino acids: CASSLTPDEQYF. The whole variable domain, remainder taken from reference TRBV5-1 and TRBJ2-7, is KAGVTQTPRYLIKTRGQQVTLSCSPISGHRSVSWYQQTPGQGLQFLFEYFSETQRNKGNFPGRFSGRQFSNSRSEMNVSTLELGDSALYLCASSLTPDEQYFGPGTRLTVT.

In this sample, this clone turned up once. The genes are TRBV3-1 (or the pseudogene TRBV3-2) and TRBJ1-6; the match to TRBD1 covers 9 bases. Germline-derived CDR1 and CDR2 are LGHDT and YNNKEL (reference sequence). CDR3 size: 14 residues. With 4 bases clipped from V and 5 bases from J, the junction kept 0 bases outside the gene matches. The CDR3 loop reads CASSRQGDNSPLHF. In DNA, the CDR3 is TGTGCCAGCAGCCGACAGGGGGATAATTCACCCCTCCACTTT.

This chain links TRBV28 with TRBJ2-7; maybe TRBD2 (6 bases). V gave up 6 bases and J gave up 4 bases, with 10 bases separating them. Germline lookup yields CDR1 MDHEN and CDR2 SYDVKM. There are 12 residues in the CDR3. In nucleotides, the CDR3 is TGTGCCAGCAGCCGGGGGAAATACGAGCAGTACTTC. Amino acids: CASSRGKYEQYF.

This chain connects TRBV5-4 to TRBJ2-5; TRBD1 matches 9 bases. V was clipped by 2 bases and J by 2 bases; unmatched bases: 4. The germline gives CDR1 SGHNT, CDR2 YYREEE (reference sequence). This CDR3 contains 15 residues. The CDR3 loop reads CASSLAGTGQETQYF. For the CDR3, the DNA is TGTGCCAGCAGCTTAGCTGGGACAGGGCAAGAGACCCAGTACTTC.